Below, one T cell receptor beta chain is given with its context. This clone was seen a few times. It has no known antigen specificity. Base qualities are not at hand, and no much larger clone is one base apart. This entry comes from a study of blood T cell repertoires in COVID-19 (TCRdb year 2020). With respect to the entire study: Samples from collaborators originated in the United States, Italy and Spain and spanned both the acute and convalescent phases of COVID-19. The prospective study material was composed of cDNA or gDNA derived from T cells, B-cell-depleted T cells, or PBMCs. The dataset comprised deeply sampled blood TCRbeta repertoires from subjects exposed to, actively infected with, or recovered from COVID-19. A freely available public database, intended as a resource for researchers studying the immune response to SARS-CoV-2, is where the repertoires were released. The samples were drawn from two sources: the first 160 participants of the ongoing ImmuneRACE study, and 1,000 to 1,500 subjects contributed by 6 global collaborators. The sample metadata nearly always contained a de-identified subject ID, COVID-19 status, age in years and sex. Where available, HLA class I and class II types were obtained from metadata supplied by the sample provider rather than from assay-based typing.

Overall results and qualifications from the work: The quantity of clinical and demographic metadata differed by source and by participant and was supplied without curation.

The immunoSEQ Assay, a bias-controlled multiplex PCR, was used to amplify TCRbeta CDR3 regions from genomic DNA. As for the authors' bioinformatics: Within the assay, amplification of reference gene primers was used to estimate how many nucleated cells each sample contained. Sequence reads were collapsed and filtered to measure the absolute abundance of every unique TCRbeta CDR3 rearrangement. For each sample, productive Simpson clonality was calculated as the square root of Simpson's diversity index over productive rearrangements. This immuneACCESS table, as held by TCRdb, lists in-frame sequences with V and J called but not all clones. Of the missing ones, under half trace to an unresolved V gene in checked studies; the others have no known cause. D and trimming come from the DNA, and the V and J calls and clone size come from that table. This sample is represented by a few hundred thousand clones; approximately 90% of them were singletons. The top ten constitute about 6% of the sample.

CDR1 LNHDA and CDR2 SQIVND were looked up in the germline V gene (reference sequence). Compared with germline, V lacks 10 bases and J lacks 4 bases; bases without a gene match: 5. The CDR3 starts with the cysteine, ends with the phenylalanine, and has 12 residues. The sequence is cut down to CDR3 DNA, 36 bases in frame from base 1. Participants in the prospective study were enrolled through a virtual design, were aged about 18 to 90 years, and lived in roughly 25 United States geographic areas. Cohort assignment in the prospective study relied on participant-reported clinical history from a screening survey and a study questionnaire. Recovered participants in ImmuneRACE Cohort 3 were defined as having two consecutive negative NP/OP PCR tests, clearance from a healthcare professional, or resolution of symptoms. Each participant in the prospective study had whole blood, serum and a nasopharyngeal or oropharyngeal swab collected by mobile phlebotomists. Participants in the prospective study had the option to provide additional blood draws and questionnaires over an approximately 2-month period. Before DNA extraction, blood samples from the prospective study were shipped at room temperature or frozen.

Input material: PBMCs or T cells enriched from blood (not recorded which). The TCR comes from a woman in her thirties who had recovered from COVID-19. The chain uses TRBV19 and TRBJ1-1, with 8 junctional bases fitting TRBD1. The CDR3 has the sequence CATGQGGTEAFF. The nucleotide sequence reads TGTGCCACCGGACAGGGAGGCACTGAAGCTTTCTTT.